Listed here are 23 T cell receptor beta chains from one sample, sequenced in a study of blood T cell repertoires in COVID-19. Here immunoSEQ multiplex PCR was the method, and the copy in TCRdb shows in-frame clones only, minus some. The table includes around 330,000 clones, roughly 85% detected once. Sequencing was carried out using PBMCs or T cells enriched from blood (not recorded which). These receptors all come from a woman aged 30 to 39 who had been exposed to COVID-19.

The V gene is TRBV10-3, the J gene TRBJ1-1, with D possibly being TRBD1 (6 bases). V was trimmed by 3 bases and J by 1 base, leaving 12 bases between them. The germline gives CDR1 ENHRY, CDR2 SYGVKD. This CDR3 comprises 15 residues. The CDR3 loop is CAISDSQGPNTEAFF. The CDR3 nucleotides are TGTGCCATCAGTGACAGCCAGGGGCCGAACACTGAAGCTTTCTTT.

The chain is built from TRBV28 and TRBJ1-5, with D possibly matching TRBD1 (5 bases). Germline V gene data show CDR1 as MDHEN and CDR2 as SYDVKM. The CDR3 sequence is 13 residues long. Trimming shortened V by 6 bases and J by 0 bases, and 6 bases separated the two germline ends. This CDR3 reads CASRGLSNQPQHF. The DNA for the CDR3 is TGTGCCAGCAGGGGACTTAGCAATCAGCCCCAGCATTTT. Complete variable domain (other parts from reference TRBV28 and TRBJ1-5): DVKVTQSSRYLVKRTGEKVFLECVQDMDHENMFWYRQDPGLGLRLIYFSYDVKMKEKGDIPEGYSVSREKKERFSLILESASTNQTSMYLCASRGLSNQPQHFGDGTRLSIL.

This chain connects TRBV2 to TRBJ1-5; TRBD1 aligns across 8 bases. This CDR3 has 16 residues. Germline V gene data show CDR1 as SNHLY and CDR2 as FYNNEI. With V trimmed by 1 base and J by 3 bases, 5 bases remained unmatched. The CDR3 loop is CASSEGGGQVNQPQHF. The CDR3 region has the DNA TGTGCCAGCAGTGAAGGAGGGGGACAGGTCAATCAGCCCCAGCATTTT.

CDR3 protein: CASSYRGTSNTGELFF. The CDR3 DNA follows: TGTGCCAGCAGCTATCGGGGGACCTCGAACACCGGGGAGCTGTTTTTT. The chain recombines TRBV11-1 with TRBJ2-2; D possibly corresponds to TRBD2 (6 bases). CDR3 length: 16 residues. In germline, CDR1 is SGHAT, CDR2 FQDESV (reference sequence). V lost 4 bases, J lost 0 bases, and 12 bases lay in between. Using reference TRBV11-1 and TRBJ2-2 for the parts outside the CDR3, the full variable domain is EAEVAQSPRYKITEKSQAVAFWCDPISGHATLYWYRQILGQGPELLVQFQDESVVDDSQLPKDRFSAERLKGVDSTLKIQPAELGDSAMYLCASSYRGTSNTGELFFGEGSRLTVL.

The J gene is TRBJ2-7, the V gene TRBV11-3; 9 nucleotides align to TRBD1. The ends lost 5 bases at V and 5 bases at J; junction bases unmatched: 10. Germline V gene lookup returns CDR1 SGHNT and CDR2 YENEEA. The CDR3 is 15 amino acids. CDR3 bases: TGTGCCAGCAGCCTTGGACAGGGGAGTAGGAACGAGCAGTACTTC. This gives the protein CASSLGQGSRNEQYF.

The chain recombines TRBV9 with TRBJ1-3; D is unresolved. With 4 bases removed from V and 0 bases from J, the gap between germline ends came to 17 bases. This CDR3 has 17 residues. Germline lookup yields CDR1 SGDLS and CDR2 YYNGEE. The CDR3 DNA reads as TGTGCCAGCAGCCCCGCCATAGAGTTTATCTCTGGAAACACCATATATTTT. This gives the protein CASSPAIEFISGNTIYF.

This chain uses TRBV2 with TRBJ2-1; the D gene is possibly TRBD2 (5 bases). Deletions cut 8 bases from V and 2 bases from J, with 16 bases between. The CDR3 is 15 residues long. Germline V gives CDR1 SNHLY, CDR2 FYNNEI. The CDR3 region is CASLISGETYNEQFF. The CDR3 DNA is TGTGCCAGCCTGATAAGCGGAGAGACCTACAATGAGCAGTTCTTC. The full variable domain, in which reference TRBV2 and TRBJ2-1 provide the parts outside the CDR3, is EPEVTQTPSHQVTQMGQEVILRCVPISNHLYFYWYRQILGQKVEFLVSFYNNEISEKSEIFDDQFSVERPDGSNFTLKIRSTKLEDSAMYFCASLISGETYNEQFFGPGTRLTVL.

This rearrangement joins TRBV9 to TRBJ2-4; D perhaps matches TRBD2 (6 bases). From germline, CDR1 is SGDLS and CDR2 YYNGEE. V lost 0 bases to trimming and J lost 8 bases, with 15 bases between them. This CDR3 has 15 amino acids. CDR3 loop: CASSVGGVRLDIQYF. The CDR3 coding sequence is TGTGCCAGCAGCGTAGGGGGGGTGAGATTGGACATTCAGTACTTC.

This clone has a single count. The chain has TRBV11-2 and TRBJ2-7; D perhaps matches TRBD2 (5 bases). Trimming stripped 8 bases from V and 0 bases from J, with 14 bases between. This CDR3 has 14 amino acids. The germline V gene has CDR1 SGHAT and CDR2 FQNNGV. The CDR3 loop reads CASGLRVASYEQYF. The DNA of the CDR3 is TGTGCCAGCGGGCTGCGGGTGGCCTCCTACGAGCAGTACTTC.

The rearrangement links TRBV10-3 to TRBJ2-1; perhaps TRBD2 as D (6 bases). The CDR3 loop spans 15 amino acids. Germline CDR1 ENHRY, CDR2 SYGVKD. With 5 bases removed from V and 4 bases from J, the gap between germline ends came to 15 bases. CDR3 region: CAISPSGVTYNEQFF. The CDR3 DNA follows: TGTGCCATCAGTCCGTCGGGGGTCACGTACAATGAGCAGTTCTTC.

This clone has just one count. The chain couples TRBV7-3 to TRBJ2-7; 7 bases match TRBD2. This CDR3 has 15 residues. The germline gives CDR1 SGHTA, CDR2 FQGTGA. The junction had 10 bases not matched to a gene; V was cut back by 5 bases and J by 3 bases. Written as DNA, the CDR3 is TGTGCCAGCAGCCCTGTCGTGGGAGGGTTCTACGAGCAGTACTTC. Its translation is CASSPVVGGFYEQYF. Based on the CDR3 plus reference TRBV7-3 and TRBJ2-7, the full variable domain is GAGVSQTPSNKVTEKGKYVELRCDPISGHTALYWYRQSLGQGPEFLIYFQGTGAADDSGLPNDRFFAVRPEGSVSTLKIQRTERGDSAVYLCASSPVVGGFYEQYFGPGTRLTVT.

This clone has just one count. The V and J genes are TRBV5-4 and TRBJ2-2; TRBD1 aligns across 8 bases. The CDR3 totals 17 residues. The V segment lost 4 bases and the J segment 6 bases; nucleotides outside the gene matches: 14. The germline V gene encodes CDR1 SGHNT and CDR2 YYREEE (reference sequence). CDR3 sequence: CASSQEGQVVSAGELFF. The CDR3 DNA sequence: TGTGCCAGCAGCCAAGAGGGACAGGTGGTATCGGCCGGGGAGCTGTTTTTT.

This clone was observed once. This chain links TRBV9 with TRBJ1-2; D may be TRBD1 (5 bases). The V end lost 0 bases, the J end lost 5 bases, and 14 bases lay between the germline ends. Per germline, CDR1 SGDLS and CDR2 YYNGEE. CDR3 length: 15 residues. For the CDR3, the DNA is TGTGCCAGCAGCGTAGGCGGGGCTGGAAGTTATGGCTACACCTTC. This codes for CASSVGGAGSYGYTF.

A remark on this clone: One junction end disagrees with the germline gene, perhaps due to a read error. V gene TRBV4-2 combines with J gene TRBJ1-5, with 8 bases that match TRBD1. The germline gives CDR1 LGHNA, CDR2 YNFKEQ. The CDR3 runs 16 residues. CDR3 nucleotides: TGTACCAGCAGCCAAACCGACAGGGGAAGCAATCAGCCCCAGCATTTT. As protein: CTSSQTDRGSNQPQHF.

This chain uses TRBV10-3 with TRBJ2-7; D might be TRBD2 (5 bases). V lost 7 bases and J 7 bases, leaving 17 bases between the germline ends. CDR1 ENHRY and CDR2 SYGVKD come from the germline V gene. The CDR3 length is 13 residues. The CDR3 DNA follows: TGTGCCATCACCGGGGTGGGGTTGGGGGAGCAGTACTTC. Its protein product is CAITGVGLGEQYF.

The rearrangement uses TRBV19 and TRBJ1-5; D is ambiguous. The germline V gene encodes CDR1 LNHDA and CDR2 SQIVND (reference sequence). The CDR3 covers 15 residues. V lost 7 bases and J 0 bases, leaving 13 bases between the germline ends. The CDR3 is CASTKDRYSNQPQHF. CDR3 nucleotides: TGTGCCAGTACTAAAGACCGGTATAGCAATCAGCCCCAGCATTTT.

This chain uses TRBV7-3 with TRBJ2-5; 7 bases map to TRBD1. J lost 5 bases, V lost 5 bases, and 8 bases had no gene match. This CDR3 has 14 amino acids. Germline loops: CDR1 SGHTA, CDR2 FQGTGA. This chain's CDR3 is CASSPREGAETQYF. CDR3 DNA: TGTGCCAGCAGCCCCCGTGAGGGGGCGGAGACCCAGTACTTC. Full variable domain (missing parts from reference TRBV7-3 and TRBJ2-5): GAGVSQTPSNKVTEKGKYVELRCDPISGHTALYWYRQSLGQGPEFLIYFQGTGAADDSGLPNDRFFAVRPEGSVSTLKIQRTERGDSAVYLCASSPREGAETQYFGPGTRLLVL.

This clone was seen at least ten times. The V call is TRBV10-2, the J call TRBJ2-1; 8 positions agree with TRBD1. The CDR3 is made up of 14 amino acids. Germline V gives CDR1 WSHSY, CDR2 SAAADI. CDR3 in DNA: TGCGCAACCCGGACAGGGAGCTCCTACAATGAGCAGTTCTTC. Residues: CATRTGSSYNEQFF.

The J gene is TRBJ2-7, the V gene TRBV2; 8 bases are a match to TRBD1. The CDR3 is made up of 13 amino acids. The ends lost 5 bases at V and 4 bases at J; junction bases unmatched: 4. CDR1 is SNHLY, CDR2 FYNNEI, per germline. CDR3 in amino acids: CASSRRQGYEQYF. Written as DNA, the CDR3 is TGTGCCAGCAGTCGACGACAGGGGTACGAGCAGTACTTC.

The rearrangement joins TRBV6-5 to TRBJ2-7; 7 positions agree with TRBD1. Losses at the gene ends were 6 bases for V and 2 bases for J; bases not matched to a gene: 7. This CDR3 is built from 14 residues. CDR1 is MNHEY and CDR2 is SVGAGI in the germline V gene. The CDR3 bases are TGTGCCAGCAGGGCCTTAGACAGGGCCTACGAGCAGTACTTC. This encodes CASRALDRAYEQYF.

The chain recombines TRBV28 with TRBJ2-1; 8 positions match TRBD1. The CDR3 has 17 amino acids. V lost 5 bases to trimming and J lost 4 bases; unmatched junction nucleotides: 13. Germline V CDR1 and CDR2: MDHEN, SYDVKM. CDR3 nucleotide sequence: TGTGCCAGCAGTGCCGGACAGGGTTCGAGCGGGTACAATGAGCAGTTCTTC. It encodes CASSAGQGSSGYNEQFF.

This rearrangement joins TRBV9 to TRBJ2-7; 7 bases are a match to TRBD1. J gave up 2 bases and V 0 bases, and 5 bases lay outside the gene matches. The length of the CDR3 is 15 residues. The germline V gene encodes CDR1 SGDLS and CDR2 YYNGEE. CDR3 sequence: CASSVGGGAPYEQYF. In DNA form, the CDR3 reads TGTGCCAGCAGCGTAGGAGGGGGCGCACCCTACGAGCAGTACTTC.

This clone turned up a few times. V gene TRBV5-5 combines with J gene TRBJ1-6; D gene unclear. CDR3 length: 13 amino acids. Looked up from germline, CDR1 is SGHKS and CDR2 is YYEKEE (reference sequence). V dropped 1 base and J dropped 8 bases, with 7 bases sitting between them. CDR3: CASSLKLDSPLHF. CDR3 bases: TGTGCCAGCAGCTTGAAATTAGATTCACCCCTCCACTTT.